This T cell receptor (beta chain) was identified in a study of blood T cell repertoires in COVID-19. About the study: PBMCs, B-cell-depleted T cells, or T cells were the source of the cDNA or gDNA that made up the material.

This CDR3 region has 15 residues. Germline V lookup: CDR1 LNHNV, CDR2 YYDKDF (reference sequence). V shed 4 bases and J 2 bases; nucleotides not matched to a gene: 7. Using immunoSEQ multiplex PCR, the repertoire was profiled, and TCRdb retains in-frame clones only, with some absent. The table lists about 160,000 clones, approximately 87% of them singletons. This clonotype was sampled from a woman aged 70 to 79 with COVID-19, enrolled during active disease. The chain uses TRBV15 and TRBJ2-5; 7 nucleotides match TRBD2. The sequencing sample was made of peripheral blood. This chain's CDR3 is CATSISSGFQETQYF. CDR3 bases: TGTGCCACCAGCATCTCTAGCGGATTTCAAGAGACCCAGTACTTC. The variable domain in full, completed from reference TRBV15 and TRBJ2-5, reads DAMVIQNPRYQVTQFGKPVTLSCSQTLNHNVMYWYQQKSSQAPKLLFHYYDKDFNNEADTPDNFQSRRPNTSFCFLDIRSPGLGDTAMYLCATSISSGFQETQYFGPGTRLLVL.